This section outlines one T cell receptor (beta chain) sequence together with its context. There are many counts of this clonotype. This receptor's antigen is unknown. Nothing much larger sits one base from this clone, and base qualities are not available. This record belongs to a study of T-cell reconstitution after alpha-beta-depleted transplantation in children (dated by TCRdb to about 2016). Background on the whole study: Using TCR repertoire profiling, the study quantitatively followed how T-cell immune reconstitution unfolded in children after TCRalphabeta/CD19-depleted allogeneic hematopoietic cell transplantation. Points the paper makes about the study in general: The apparently early recovery of alphabetaT-cell counts about two months after transplant reportedly depended on only several hundred rapidly expanded clones that came from non-depleted graft cells. Over the following months the frequencies of hyperexpanded clones went down, and after one year T-cell counts and TCRbeta diversity were mostly credited to newly produced T cells. In some patients, the high TCRbeta diversity seen at day 60 was put down to recipient T cells and intrathymic progenitors that had survived conditioning.

Libraries were prepared through PCR. Instrument used: Illumina HiSeq 2500. TCR libraries were prepared with molecular barcoding, using unique molecular identifiers to normalize TCRbeta repertoire quantification. The public reads were quality trimmed at Q25 with fastp and then assembled into clones with MiXCR by TCRdb, keeping productive beta chains. Each entry is one CDR3 protein sequence, shown with its most common DNA and genes. This sample comprises some 200,000 distinct CDR3 sequences, roughly 7% of them detected only once. Of the sample, about 6% is held by the ten largest clones. According to the germline V gene, CDR1 reads SQVTM and CDR2 reads ANQGSEA. The CDR3 goes from the cysteine to the phenylalanine over 13 residues. The entry retains the CDR3 DNA only, 39 bases that are in frame from base 1. V is cut by 7 bases and J by 1 base, and the space between the germline ends is 13 bases. The treatment or condition label, read with the paper, signifies: allogeneic hematopoietic cell transplantation with graft depleted of TCRalphabeta T cells and CD19 B cells. The transplant recipients were children given TCRalphabeta/CD19-depleted allogeneic hematopoietic cell grafts.

Sample: PBMCs, taken before TCRalphabeta/CD19-depleted stem cell transplant. The sequence derives from a boy aged 2 to 9 with acute lymphoblastic leukemia, due to receive a stem cell transplant. Here the chain combines TRBV29-1 and TRBJ2-5, with no confident D gene call. The nucleotides read TGCAGCGCTGATCAAGAGGCCCAAGAGACCCAGTACTTC. It is translated as CSADQEAQETQYF. Where the CDR3 stops, the reference TRBV29-1 and TRBJ2-5 genes take over; the full variable domain is SAVISQKPSRDICQRGTSLTIQCQVDSQVTMMFWYRQQPGQSLTLIATANQGSEATYESGFVIDKFPISRPNLTFSTLTVSNMSPEDSSIYLCSADQEAQETQYFGPGTRLLVL.